Listed here are 8 T cell receptor beta chains from one sample, sequenced in a study of early T cells in non-severe SARS-CoV-2 infection (dated by TCRdb to about 2021). The library came from 5' RACE. Sequenced using a NextSeq 500. TCRdb reran the public reads through fastp at Q25 and MiXCR, keeping productive beta chains. When rows share a CDR3 protein, they turn into one entry using the most common DNA and genes. The sample table records about 83,000 distinct CDR3 sequences; over 9.5% of these occur just once. Of the sample, about 8.2% is held by the ten largest clones. The material sequenced was whole blood, taken at baseline. These receptors came from an adult who was a healthcare worker with PCR-confirmed SARS-CoV-2 infection or an uninfected control (not recorded which).

This chain uses TRBV10-3 with TRBJ2-1; maybe TRBD2 (5 bases). Trimming cost V 0 bases and J 6 bases, with 12 bases left between them. CDR3 length equals 15 residues. CDR1 is ENHRY, CDR2 SYGVKD, per germline. The CDR3 is CAISESSLGGNEQFF. The CDR3 DNA reads as TGTGCCATCAGTGAGTCTTCACTAGGAGGCAATGAGCAGTTCTTC.

In this sample, this clonotype turned up many times. The chain combines TRBV5-1 with TRBJ2-2, with 9 bases fitting TRBD2. V was clipped by 4 bases and J by 0 bases; unmatched bases: 4. There are 16 residues in the CDR3. In germline, CDR1 is SGHRS, CDR2 YFSETQ. CDR3 sequence (DNA): TGCGCCAGCAGCAAGTCTAGCGGGGCGAACACCGGGGAGCTGTTTTTT. Amino acids: CASSKSSGANTGELFF.

The table lists this clonotype with a few counts. V is TRBV12-3 or TRBV12-4 and J is TRBJ2-2; 7 bases fit TRBD2. The CDR3 consists of 15 residues. The junction had 8 bases not matched to a gene; V was cut back by 4 bases and J by 6 bases. The CDR3 nucleotides read TGTGCCAGCAGTTCCCGGGAGACTAGCCCCGGGGAGCTGTTTTTT. It translates to CASSSRETSPGELFF.

There are a few counts of this clonotype. V gene TRBV28 combines with J gene TRBJ1-1; D remains ambiguous. The CDR3 is 14 residues long. V lost 4 bases, J lost 3 bases, and 12 bases lay in between. CDR1 and CDR2 from the germline V gene are MDHEN and SYDVKM. The CDR3 sequence is CASSSHRRYTEAFF. CDR3 nucleotide sequence: TGTGCCAGCAGTTCCCACCGTAGGTACACTGAAGCTTTCTTT.

The rearrangement joins TRBV6-1 to TRBJ2-3, with 9 bases fitting TRBD2. Germline loops: CDR1 MNHNS, CDR2 SASEGT. CDR3 length: 14 amino acids. V shed 8 bases and J 2 bases; nucleotides not matched to a gene: 5. The CDR3 loop is CASGTSPATDTQYF. In DNA, the CDR3 is TGTGCCAGCGGGACTAGCCCGGCCACAGATACGCAGTATTTT.

This clonotype turned up a few times. The chain couples TRBV5-4 to TRBJ2-7, with 11 bases lining up with TRBD1. Germline assignment: CDR1 SGHNT and CDR2 YYREEE (reference sequence). The CDR3 totals 15 residues. J gave up 3 bases and V 4 bases, and 6 bases lay outside the gene matches. DNA of the CDR3: TGTGCCAGCAGCCCCGGACAGGGGGCTGTCTACGAGCAGTACTTC. Translated: CASSPGQGAVYEQYF.

This chain uses TRBV6-5 with TRBJ2-1; D is perhaps TRBD1 (6 bases). Germline CDR1 and CDR2: MNHEY and SVGAGI. V was shortened by 8 bases and J by 6 bases, with 11 bases between the two germline ends. The CDR3 consists of 12 residues. In nucleotides, the CDR3 is TGTGCCAGCGGACAGAATTTCAATGAGCAGTTCTTC. Translating gives CASGQNFNEQFF.

This clonotype was seen repeatedly, ten times or more. This sequence joins TRBV12-3 or TRBV12-4 and TRBJ1-6; maybe TRBD1 (5 bases). Trimming stripped 3 bases from V and 6 bases from J, with 12 bases between. The CDR3 runs to 15 residues. CDR3 region: CASSFGGGVNSPLHF. Here the CDR3 DNA reads TGTGCCAGCAGTTTCGGGGGGGGAGTTAATTCACCCCTCCACTTT.